What follows are 12 T cell receptor beta chains derived from one specimen sequenced in a study of T cell responses to AZD1222 COVID-19 vaccine. Some clones are missing from TCRdb's copy, which holds only in-frame ones; the method was immunoSEQ multiplex PCR. The data hold 95,000 to 150,000 clones, with approximately 82% observed a single time. Specimen: peripheral blood, collected 28 days after the second AZD1222 dose. The receptors derive from an adult who received the AZD1222 COVID-19 vaccine.

This chain uses TRBV27 with TRBJ1-3; D gene ambiguous. Trimming stripped 6 bases from V and 3 bases from J, with 15 bases between. CDR1 MNHEY and CDR2 SMNVEV come from the germline V gene (reference sequence). The CDR3 spans 15 residues. The CDR3 spells CASRSEQTFGNTIYF. As DNA, the CDR3 is TGTGCCAGCAGGTCTGAGCAGACTTTTGGAAACACCATATATTTT.

The rearrangement links TRBV28 to TRBJ1-5; TRBD1 matches 7 bases. Germline V lookup: CDR1 MDHEN, CDR2 SYDVKM. The CDR3 runs 18 residues. V shed 5 bases and J 0 bases; nucleotides not matched to a gene: 13. The CDR3 reads CASSPPWDSKYSNQPQHF. CDR3 nucleotides: TGTGCCAGCAGTCCACCATGGGACAGCAAATATAGCAATCAGCCCCAGCATTTT.

The rearrangement links TRBV27 to TRBJ1-2, with 9 positions matching TRBD1. The V and J ends lost 3 bases and 1 base, in that order; junction bases with no gene match: 6. This CDR3 comprises 16 residues. Germline V lookup: CDR1 MNHEY, CDR2 SMNVEV (reference sequence). The CDR3, as DNA: TGTGCCAGCAGTTTGGGACAGGGAACCTATAACTATGGCTACACCTTC. Translating gives CASSLGQGTYNYGYTF.

The genes are TRBV6-5 and TRBJ2-3; the match to TRBD1 covers 8 bases. The CDR3 sequence is 15 residues long. The junction had 1 base not matched to a gene; V was cut back by 0 bases and J by 2 bases. Germline V gene data show CDR1 as MNHEY and CDR2 as SVGAGI. The CDR3 sequence: CASSYSQGATDTQYF. The CDR3 region has the DNA TGTGCCAGCAGTTACTCTCAGGGGGCCACAGATACGCAGTATTTT.

This chain connects TRBV5-5 to TRBJ1-4; D gene ambiguous. Trimming shortened V by 4 bases and J by 4 bases, and 8 bases separated the two germline ends. Looked up from germline, CDR1 is SGHKS and CDR2 is YYEKEE (reference sequence). This CDR3 contains 13 residues. The CDR3 DNA reads as TGTGCCAGCAGCGGAGCCGATAATGAAAAACTGTTTTTT. It translates to CASSGADNEKLFF.

A single count supports this clone. For the CDR3, the DNA is TGTGCCAGCAGTTTATTAGACAGATCCTCCTACAATGAGCAGTTCTTC. Residues: CASSLLDRSSYNEQFF. The chain employs TRBV27 and TRBJ2-1, with D maybe TRBD1 (5 bases). V was trimmed by 1 base and J by 0 bases, leaving 10 bases between them. This CDR3 has 16 residues. Germline-derived CDR1 and CDR2 are MNHEY and SMNVEV (reference sequence).

This chain connects TRBV5-1 to TRBJ1-4; unclear D gene. This CDR3 is built from 15 residues. The germline V gene encodes CDR1 SGHRS and CDR2 YFSETQ. V was pared by 0 bases and J by 3 bases, with 9 bases between. The CDR3: CASSLAETPNEKLFF. For the CDR3, the DNA is TGCGCCAGCAGCTTGGCCGAGACACCTAATGAAAAACTGTTTTTT.

This clone was observed a few times. Other DNA sequences in the same sample also yield this CDR3. This chain links TRBV28 with TRBJ1-6, with TRBD1 as a possible D gene (5 bases). Germline V gene sequence: CDR1 MDHEN, CDR2 SYDVKM. V was clipped by 5 bases and J by 4 bases, with 12 bases between them. The CDR3 sequence is 15 residues long. The CDR3 spells CASSGGGGYNSPLHF. CDR3 in DNA: TGTGCCAGCAGTGGGGGGGGAGGATATAATTCACCCCTCCACTTT.

The chain combines TRBV11-3 with TRBJ1-1; D uncertain. The CDR3 is made up of 13 amino acids. The germline V and J ends were trimmed by 3 bases and 1 base, with 6 bases remaining between them. CDR1 is SGHNT, CDR2 YENEEA, per germline. CDR3 coding DNA: TGTGCCAGCAGCTTGGGAGCGAACACTGAAGCTTTCTTT. It codes for CASSLGANTEAFF.

This chain joins TRBV28 and TRBJ1-6; 7 bases map to TRBD1. Unmatched junction bases numbered 11, after V lost 5 bases and J lost 10 bases. The CDR3 has 15 residues. Per the germline V gene, CDR1 is MDHEN and CDR2 is SYDVKM. For the CDR3, the DNA is TGTGCCAGCAGTCCCCCTAGGGGGCAATGGTCACCCCTCCACTTT. This encodes CASSPPRGQWSPLHF.

V is TRBV28 and J is TRBJ1-2; no clear D gene. The CDR3 contains 13 residues. Germline-derived CDR1 and CDR2 are MDHEN and SYDVKM. The V and J ends lost 3 bases and 8 bases respectively, with 13 bases between them. The CDR3 DNA sequence: TGTGCCAGCAGTTTTGAGCTTCTGGGCGGCTACACCTTC. It translates to CASSFELLGGYTF.

The chain recombines TRBV11-3 with TRBJ1-1, with 7 nucleotides matching TRBD1. This CDR3 is 16 amino acids long. Germline V lookup: CDR1 SGHNT, CDR2 YENEEA. V was clipped by 5 bases and J by 4 bases; unmatched bases: 13. CDR3 DNA sequence: TGTGCCAGCAGCCCTTCCGCGGACAGGTGGGGCACTGAAGCTTTCTTT. Its translation: CASSPSADRWGTEAFF.